These 31 T cell receptor beta chains came from one sample sequenced in a study of beta chain features in type 1 diabetes (dated by TCRdb to the late 2010s). Libraries were constructed by the immunoSEQ multiplex PCR assay. The High Capacity cDNA Reverse Transcription Kit was used to reverse transcribe all of the isolated RNA, meaning that expressed TCRB transcripts were what got sequenced. The clones in this table, taken by TCRdb from immuneACCESS, are in-frame only. Not every clone is retained; where verified, under half of the shortfall comes from an unresolved V gene, and the cause of the rest is unknown. The sample table contains around 400,000 clones; only one count was recorded for 10% to 15% of them. The ten largest make up more than 0.015% of the sample. The sample taken for sequencing was naive CD4+ T cells from blood. What this sample's cell subset or site label stands for: true naive CD4+ T cells. The receptor source for this set is a man between 18 and 35 years old in good health.

This chain joins TRBV6-5 and TRBJ2-2; 9 positions match TRBD1. The ends lost 11 bases at V and 3 bases at J; junction bases unmatched: 4. Germline-derived CDR1 and CDR2 are MNHEY and SVGAGI. The CDR3 sequence is 13 residues long. The DNA for the CDR3 is TGTGCCGGCCGGGACAGGGACACCGGGGAGCTGTTTTTT. Its protein product is CAGRDRDTGELFF.

This clone came up a few times. This chain connects TRBV28 to TRBJ1-2; TRBD1 aligns across 9 bases. CDR3 size: 18 residues. Germline lookup yields CDR1 MDHEN and CDR2 SYDVKM. V was pared by 3 bases and J by 3 bases, with 14 bases of the junction left unmatched. CDR3 DNA: TGTGCCAGCAGTTTCAGACGAACAGGGGGCCGAAAAGACTATGGCTACACCTTC. Translated, it gives CASSFRRTGGRKDYGYTF.

This clone came up a few times. The chain has TRBV7-2 and TRBJ2-7; 8 nucleotides align to TRBD1. This CDR3 spans 13 amino acids. Germline CDR1 is SGHTA and CDR2 is FQGNSA. The J segment lost 4 bases and the V segment lost 6 bases, leaving 5 bases of the junction unmatched. CDR3 sequence: CASRPGGGYEQYF. The CDR3, as DNA: TGTGCCAGCAGACCAGGGGGCGGGTACGAGCAGTACTTC.

The rearrangement links TRBV28 to TRBJ2-7, with D maybe TRBD2 (5 bases). There are 15 residues in the CDR3. Trimming removed 6 bases from V and 3 bases from J, with 18 bases in between. Germline-derived CDR1 and CDR2 are MDHEN and SYDVKM. This CDR3 is CASSPPPLEVYEQYF. The DNA for the CDR3 is TGTGCCAGCAGCCCTCCCCCTCTGGAGGTCTACGAGCAGTACTTC.

The rearrangement uses TRBV5-1 and TRBJ2-5, with D uncertain. Trimming cost V 2 bases and J 3 bases, with 8 bases left between them. Germline V gene sequence: CDR1 SGHRS, CDR2 YFSETQ. The CDR3 consists of 13 residues. CDR3 sequence: CASSLQTEETQYF. Here the CDR3 DNA reads TGCGCCAGCAGCTTACAGACCGAAGAGACCCAGTACTTC. The variable domain in full, completed from reference TRBV5-1 and TRBJ2-5, reads KAGVTQTPRYLIKTRGQQVTLSCSPISGHRSVSWYQQTPGQGLQFLFEYFSETQRNKGNFPGRFSGRQFSNSRSEMNVSTLELGDSALYLCASSLQTEETQYFGPGTRLLVL.

The DNA of the CDR3 is TGTGCCAGCAGCTTAGGAGGCTCCGAGCAGTACTTC. Translated, it gives CASSLGGSEQYF. The genes are TRBV11-2 and TRBJ2-7, with D unclear. The CDR3 sequence is 12 residues long. Trimming cost V 1 base and J 6 bases, with 7 bases left between them. The germline V gene has CDR1 SGHAT and CDR2 FQNNGV.

The chain joins TRBV5-1 to TRBJ1-2; D uncertain. The ends were cut back, 2 bases at V and 7 bases at J, with 6 bases in the middle. The CDR3 consists of 11 residues. From germline, CDR1 is SGHRS and CDR2 YFSETQ. As DNA, the CDR3 is TGCGCCAGCAGCTTTAATAGTGGCTACACCTTC. This gives the protein CASSFNSGYTF.

The chain combines TRBV9 with TRBJ2-7, with TRBD1 identical over 9 bases. Trimming took 1 base from V and 7 from J; bases not matched to a gene: 6. The CDR3 extends over 14 amino acids. In germline, CDR1 is SGDLS, CDR2 YYNGEE. Here the CDR3 DNA reads TGTGCCAGCAGCGTATCAGGGACAGGGTTTGAGCAGTACTTC. It codes for CASSVSGTGFEQYF.

This clone came up a few times. The CDR3 loop reads CASSLAGMISYEQYF. CDR3 DNA sequence: TGTGCCAGCAGCTTAGCCGGGATGATCTCCTACGAGCAGTACTTC. The chain joins TRBV7-9 to TRBJ2-7, with a weak D call TRBD2 (5 bases). Germline V CDR1 and CDR2: SEHNR, FQNEAQ (reference sequence). The CDR3 spans 15 residues. V gave up 0 bases and J gave up 0 bases, with 9 bases separating them.

This chain uses TRBV7-2 with TRBJ2-7; TRBD2 matches 10 bases. The V gene end was trimmed by 2 bases and the J gene end by 5 bases; junction bases not matched to a gene: 18. The germline CDR1 and CDR2 sequences are SGHTA and FQGNSA. This CDR3 has 19 amino acids. DNA for the CDR3: TGTGCCAGCAGCTTAAATCCCCACGCTAGCGGGAGCTCTGGGCACGAGCAGTACTTC. This translates into CASSLNPHASGSSGHEQYF.

This clone was seen a few times. The genes are TRBV28 and TRBJ2-7; a possible D gene is TRBD2 (7 bases). Trimming took off 5 bases at V and 0 bases at J, with 23 bases between the two ends. The CDR3 contains 18 residues. Germline CDR1 and CDR2: MDHEN and SYDVKM. The CDR3 spells CASSGGGLSGGSSYEQYF. The CDR3 DNA reads TGTGCCAGCAGTGGGGGGGGCCTAAGCGGAGGGAGCTCCTACGAGCAGTACTTC.

This clone has only a few counts. The chain uses TRBV5-1 and TRBJ2-5, with TRBD1 as a possible D gene (6 bases). Per the germline V gene, CDR1 is SGHRS and CDR2 is YFSETQ. Between the trimmed V and J ends, which lost 4 bases and 5 bases, there was a span of 12 bases. The CDR3 extends over 13 amino acids. The CDR3 reads CASSLQGRETQYF. CDR3 nucleotides: TGCGCCAGCAGCCTACAGGGTCGGGAGACCCAGTACTTC. The full variable domain, its missing parts supplied by reference TRBV5-1 and TRBJ2-5, is KAGVTQTPRYLIKTRGQQVTLSCSPISGHRSVSWYQQTPGQGLQFLFEYFSETQRNKGNFPGRFSGRQFSNSRSEMNVSTLELGDSALYLCASSLQGRETQYFGPGTRLLVL.

In its sample, this clone was seen a few times. The CDR3 loop reads CASANVAQAPSTDTQYF. The DNA of the CDR3 is TGCGCCAGCGCCAATGTGGCCCAAGCGCCTAGCACAGATACGCAGTATTTT. This chain uses TRBV5-1 with TRBJ2-3; D gene ambiguous. The CDR3 sequence is 17 residues long. The germline V gene encodes CDR1 SGHRS and CDR2 YFSETQ. The V end was cut by 7 bases, the J end by 0 bases, with 21 bases between.

This clone was counted between two and nine times. CDR3 amino acids: CASSLPGGRNEQFF. CDR3 nucleotides: TGTGCCAGCAGTCTGCCGGGGGGCAGGAATGAGCAGTTCTTC. This rearrangement joins TRBV9 to TRBJ2-1; possible D gene TRBD2, 7 bases. Germline V lookup: CDR1 SGDLS, CDR2 YYNGEE. CDR3 length: 14 amino acids. Trimming pared 5 bases from V and 7 bases from J, leaving 16 bases between.

This sequence joins TRBV6-5 and TRBJ1-2; D gene uncertain. The V gene lost 7 bases and the J gene lost 7 bases, with 16 bases spanning the gap. The CDR3 contains 13 residues. Germline CDR1 reads MNHEY; CDR2 reads SVGAGI. CDR3 in amino acids: CASIQAGTGGYTF. The CDR3 DNA follows: TGTGCCAGCATTCAGGCAGGAACCGGTGGCTACACCTTC.

The chain has TRBV5-1 and TRBJ2-5; no firm D call. V lost 4 bases and J lost 5, with 12 bases in between. CDR1 SGHRS and CDR2 YFSETQ come from the germline V gene. The CDR3 has 13 residues. Here the CDR3 DNA reads TGCGCCAGCAGCCCTCGATCCGGGGAGACCCAGTACTTC. Encoded protein: CASSPRSGETQYF.

This clone came up a few times. The V gene is TRBV6-5, the J gene TRBJ1-1, with D perhaps matching TRBD1 (5 bases). In germline, CDR1 is MNHEY, CDR2 SVGAGI. CDR3 size: 15 residues. Trimming removed 4 bases at V and 4 bases at J, with 16 bases between. This chain's CDR3 is CASSSPSDRGTEAFF. DNA for the CDR3: TGTGCCAGCAGTTCTCCTTCCGATAGGGGCACTGAAGCTTTCTTT.

The chain carries TRBV9 and TRBJ2-7; D is unresolved. This CDR3 is built from 16 residues. The V and J ends lost 0 bases and 2 bases respectively, with 15 bases between them. Germline-derived CDR1 and CDR2 are SGDLS and YYNGEE. The chain's CDR3 is CASSVGGKAPPYEQYF. The CDR3 DNA is TGTGCCAGCAGCGTAGGCGGTAAGGCCCCTCCCTACGAGCAGTACTTC.

The sample holds a few counts of this clone. The chain uses TRBV7-3 and TRBJ2-3, with TRBD2 identical over 10 bases. Germline V gene lookup returns CDR1 SGHTA and CDR2 FQGTGA. The CDR3 is 16 amino acids. V dropped 4 bases and J dropped 6; count of bases not matched to a gene: 10. DNA of the CDR3: TGTGCCAGCAGCTCCGACCGAGCGGGAGGGCCGGATACGCAGTATTTT. It yields the protein CASSSDRAGGPDTQYF.

This clone was seen a handful of times. The J gene is TRBJ1-1, the V gene TRBV30; 10 bases are a match to TRBD1. Trimming removed 5 bases from V and 3 bases from J; junction bases left unmatched: 6. Looked up from germline, CDR1 is GTSNPN and CDR2 is SVGIG (reference sequence). The CDR3 spans 14 residues. For the CDR3, the DNA is TGTGCCTGGGGAGGGGACAGGGGTTACACTGAAGCTTTCTTT. Amino acids: CAWGGDRGYTEAFF.

The chain's CDR3 is CASSFRYSSNQPQHF. In DNA, the CDR3 is TGTGCCAGCAGCTTCCGTTACAGCAGCAATCAGCCCCAGCATTTT. The chain uses TRBV7-8 and TRBJ1-5; D gene ambiguous. Germline V gene data show CDR1 as SGHVS and CDR2 as FQNEAQ. The V end lost 3 bases, the J end lost 1 base, and 10 bases lay between the germline ends. The CDR3 runs 15 residues.

The V gene is TRBV27, the J gene TRBJ2-7, with TRBD2 identical over 10 bases. The CDR3 totals 15 residues. The germline V gene has CDR1 MNHEY and CDR2 SMNVEV (reference sequence). The V segment lost 6 bases and the J segment 5 bases; nucleotides outside the gene matches: 10. In nucleotides, the CDR3 is TGTGCCAGCAGGAACCTAGCGGGAGACGGCAACGAGCAGTACTTC. This codes for CASRNLAGDGNEQYF.

In its sample, this clone was seen a few times. The chain carries TRBV7-9 and TRBJ2-3; TRBD2 matches at 7 bases. Looked up from germline, CDR1 is SEHNR and CDR2 is FQNEAQ (reference sequence). Trimming removed 1 base from V and 2 bases from J; junction bases left unmatched: 12. CDR3 size: 18 residues. The CDR3 nucleotides read TGTGCCAGCAGCTTAGAATATCGGGCTAGCGGCTACACAGATACGCAGTATTTT. Translating it yields CASSLEYRASGYTDTQYF.

The chain uses TRBV6-5 and TRBJ2-7; D ambiguous. The CDR3 is 14 residues long. The germline V gene encodes CDR1 MNHEY and CDR2 SVGAGI. The ends were cut back, 4 bases at V and 5 bases at J, with 15 bases in the middle. The CDR3 nucleotides read TGTGCCAGCAGTTCGTACGGCCTCCGGGACGAGCAGTACTTC. As protein: CASSSYGLRDEQYF.

This chain uses TRBV5-6 with TRBJ2-3, with 8 bases that match TRBD1. The CDR3 covers 16 residues. The ends lost 4 bases at V and 2 bases at J; junction bases unmatched: 9. Looked up from germline, CDR1 is SGHDT and CDR2 is YYEEEE. The CDR3 DNA reads TGTGCCAGCAGCCTCCCGCGACAGGGGCCCACAGATACGCAGTATTTT. It specifies CASSLPRQGPTDTQYF. Full variable domain (outside the CDR3, taken from reference TRBV5-6 and TRBJ2-3): DAGVTQSPTHLIKTRGQQVTLRCSPKSGHDTVSWYQQALGQGPQFIFQYYEEEERQRGNFPDRFSGHQFPNYSSELNVNALLLGDSALYLCASSLPRQGPTDTQYFGPGTRLTVL.

The genes are TRBV15 and TRBJ1-6; the match to TRBD1 covers 8 bases. The CDR3 is made up of 15 amino acids. V shed 6 bases and J 7 bases; nucleotides not matched to a gene: 8. Germline lookup yields CDR1 LNHNV and CDR2 YYDKDF (reference sequence). The CDR3 coding sequence is TGTGCCACCAGGATTCCGGGACAGGCCAATTCACCCCTCCACTTT. Amino acids: CATRIPGQANSPLHF.

A few counts support this clone. The chain uses TRBV28 and TRBJ2-4; 11 bases fit TRBD1. Germline values: CDR1 MDHEN, CDR2 SYDVKM. The CDR3 contains 15 residues. The V gene end was trimmed by 6 bases and the J gene end by 7 bases; junction bases not matched to a gene: 8. For the CDR3, the DNA is TGTGCCAGCAGCGACGGACAGGGGGCACGGAACATTCAGTACTTC. Protein product: CASSDGQGARNIQYF.

The chain employs TRBV6-5 and TRBJ2-7; possibly TRBD1 for D (5 bases). The CDR3 runs to 14 residues. CDR1 MNHEY and CDR2 SVGAGI come from the germline V gene. Trimming removed 4 bases at V and 2 bases at J, with 12 bases between. This chain's CDR3 is CASSSPAGPYEQYF. CDR3 sequence (DNA): TGTGCCAGCAGTTCCCCTGCAGGGCCCTACGAGCAGTACTTC.

This clone was found a few times. The genes are TRBV7-2 and TRBJ2-3, with D hard to call. Germline V gene lookup returns CDR1 SGHTA and CDR2 FQGNSA. This CDR3 comprises 12 residues. V was shortened by 5 bases and J by 6 bases, with 9 bases between the two germline ends. CDR3 protein: CASSIAGDTQYF. DNA of the CDR3: TGTGCCAGCAGCATTGCAGGCGATACGCAGTATTTT.

J is TRBJ1-2 and V is TRBV18, with D unresolved. Germline V CDR1 and CDR2: KGHSH, LQKENI. The CDR3 has 15 amino acids. With 3 bases removed from V and 0 bases from J, the gap between germline ends came to 11 bases. The CDR3 sequence is CASSPAGVANYGYTF. The CDR3 coding sequence is TGTGCCAGCTCACCTGCCGGAGTCGCTAACTATGGCTACACCTTC.

The V and J genes are TRBV7-3 and TRBJ2-3; D is perhaps TRBD2 (7 bases). Germline V gives CDR1 SGHTA, CDR2 FQGTGA. There are 14 residues in the CDR3. With 1 base removed from V and 4 bases from J, the gap between germline ends came to 9 bases. DNA for the CDR3: TGTGCCAGCAGCTTAATAGGGGGGGCAGATACGCAGTATTTT. This translates into CASSLIGGADTQYF.